This TCR beta chain was obtained from a study of T cell repertoires in cytomegalovirus infection. This CDR3 is built from 16 residues. The V segment lost 5 bases and the J segment 7 bases; nucleotides outside the gene matches: 14. Germline assignment: CDR1 MDHEN and CDR2 SYDVKM. Ten or more counts support this clonotype. TCRdb reprocessed the reads with MiXCR, giving one entry per CDR3 protein. This sample has hundreds of thousands of distinct CDR3 sequences, with 9.5% found just once. This TCR was recovered from a human donor in good health (CMV status not recorded). Some clones in this sample may be carry-over from other donors' samples. Material for sequencing was PBMCs. The V and J genes are TRBV28 and TRBJ1-2, with TRBD1 identical over 9 bases. The CDR3 loop is CASSHLPPTGGGGYTF. In nucleotides, the CDR3 is TGTGCCAGCAGTCACCTACCGCCCACAGGGGGCGGTGGCTACACCTTC.